The TCR beta chain under discussion was sequenced for a study of T-cell memory formation after mild COVID-19. This clonotype was detected a few times. Its target is unknown. TCR alpha and TCR beta cDNA libraries carrying sample barcodes and UMIs were produced by 5'RACE using constant-segment primers. TCRdb recomputed calls from the 5' RACE reads with MiXCR, one row per CDR3 protein. The table lists under 300,000 distinct CDR3 sequences, under 20% of them singletons. General study points: Later expanders leaned CD4+, whereas clones that contracted between day 15 and 85 were balanced CD4/CD8.

The germline gives CDR1 SGHTA, CDR2 FQGTGA. The CDR3 sequence is 15 residues long. V was cut by 3 bases and J by 2 bases, with 11 bases left in between. The rearrangement joins TRBV7-3 to TRBJ2-1, with D unclear. This receptor was obtained from a man between 18 and 35 years old who had mild COVID-19 (a few samples of this study predate the infection). Cell type and time point are not known. Material: PBMCs or a T cell subset sorted from them (not recorded which). The CDR3 nucleotides are TGTGCCAGCAGCTTCTCCCAGGCTACCTACAATGAGCAGTTCTTC. Translation gives CASSFSQATYNEQFF.